Below are 25 T cell receptor beta chains sequenced from a single sample in a study of cytomegalovirus exposure and HLA in healthy donors. With 60 Vbeta and 13 Jbeta primers, the PCR was carried out. Libraries were prepared by immunoSEQ multiplex PCR; TCRdb keeps only in-frame clonotypes and omits some of them. The repertoire holds around 200,000 clones, with 65% to 80% as singletons. What was sequenced was PBMCs. The receptors stem from a woman younger than 45 in good health and CMV-seropositive.

The chain links TRBV2 to TRBJ1-2; 8 bases align to TRBD1. The CDR3 spans 14 residues. Per germline, CDR1 SNHLY and CDR2 FYNNEI. Unmatched junction bases numbered 12, after V lost 11 bases and J lost 4 bases. CDR3 sequence (DNA): TGTGCCGGCCAGACCGGGACAGGCTCCTATGGCTACACCTTC. Translating gives CAGQTGTGSYGYTF.

V and J are TRBV5-6 and TRBJ1-3, with D unresolved. CDR3 size: 15 residues. Germline CDR1 reads SGHDT; CDR2 reads YYEEEE. Trimming cost V 1 base and J 4 bases, with 12 bases left between them. DNA of the CDR3: TGTGCCAGCAGCTTGTTACTCACTCGGGGAAACACCATATATTTT. It codes for CASSLLLTRGNTIYF.

The rearrangement links TRBV30 to TRBJ2-5; D is uncertain. Germline assignment: CDR1 GTSNPN and CDR2 SVGIG (reference sequence). V lost 8 bases and J lost 6, with 10 bases in between. This CDR3 is 10 amino acids long. The CDR3 loop reads CALTRKTQYF. For the CDR3, the DNA is TGTGCCCTCACCAGGAAGACCCAGTACTTC.

The V gene is TRBV4-3, the J gene TRBJ2-3; 8 nucleotides agree with TRBD2. The CDR3 consists of 17 residues. Germline CDR1 is LGHNA and CDR2 is YSLEER. V shed 0 bases and J 1 base; nucleotides not matched to a gene: 6. The CDR3 coding sequence is TGCGCCAGCAGCCAAGATAGCGCAGCGGGGGGCACAGATACGCAGTATTTT. It yields the protein CASSQDSAAGGTDTQYF.

The chain uses TRBV6-5 and TRBJ1-1, with TRBD1 as a possible D gene (5 bases). Germline CDR1 and CDR2: MNHEY and SVGAGI. The ends were cut back, 0 bases at V and 5 bases at J, with 13 bases in the middle. This CDR3 is 15 amino acids long. This chain's CDR3 is CASSYSSGGDTEAFF. The CDR3 DNA reads TGTGCCAGCAGTTACTCGTCGGGGGGGGATACTGAAGCTTTCTTT.

This sequence joins TRBV9 and TRBJ1-1, with TRBD1 identical over 8 bases. CDR3 size: 15 residues. Germline assignment: CDR1 SGDLS and CDR2 YYNGEE. Trimming cost V 2 bases and J 2 bases; bases outside gene matches: 5. CDR3 in amino acids: CASSVVDRENTEAFF. CDR3 sequence (DNA): TGTGCCAGCAGCGTGGTGGACAGGGAAAACACTGAAGCTTTCTTT.

In its sample, this clone was seen a few times. The CDR3 nucleotides are TGTGCCAGCAGTTTAGTAGCGGGAGGCTACGAGCAGTACTTC. As protein: CASSLVAGGYEQYF. The chain couples TRBV6-5 to TRBJ2-7; TRBD2 agrees at 10 bases. This CDR3 region has 14 residues. Germline V lookup: CDR1 MNHEY, CDR2 SVGAGI. The V gene end was trimmed by 4 bases and the J gene end by 3 bases; junction bases not matched to a gene: 3.

V usage is TRBV2 and J usage is TRBJ1-2; 7 bases are a match to TRBD1. CDR1 and CDR2 from the germline V gene are SNHLY and FYNNEI. CDR3 length: 13 residues. Trimming cost V 6 bases and J 4 bases; bases outside gene matches: 5. As DNA, the CDR3 is TGTGCCAGCAGCACAGGGGACTCCTATGGCTACACCTTC. This codes for CASSTGDSYGYTF.

The chain couples TRBV9 to TRBJ2-1, with 8 bases that match TRBD2. The CDR3 loop spans 15 amino acids. The germline V gene has CDR1 SGDLS and CDR2 YYNGEE. Losses at the gene ends were 4 bases for V and 4 bases for J; bases not matched to a gene: 7. The CDR3 loop reads CASSITSGPYNEQFF. CDR3 sequence (DNA): TGTGCCAGCAGCATAACTAGCGGCCCTTACAATGAGCAGTTCTTC.

The chain couples TRBV5-1 to TRBJ2-3, with TRBD2 matching 10 bases. There are 19 residues in the CDR3. The germline gives CDR1 SGHRS, CDR2 YFSETQ. With 4 bases clipped from V and 6 bases from J, the junction kept 20 bases outside the gene matches. The CDR3 spells CASSTVPPIAGGGLDTQYF. CDR3 bases: TGCGCCAGCAGCACAGTCCCCCCTATAGCGGGAGGAGGTTTGGATACGCAGTATTTT.

The chain carries TRBV5-1 and TRBJ2-3; 7 positions match TRBD1. Trimming cost V 4 bases and J 0 bases; bases outside gene matches: 11. The CDR3 runs to 17 residues. The germline gives CDR1 SGHRS, CDR2 YFSETQ. The CDR3 loop reads CASSLRLDRASTDTQYF. DNA for the CDR3: TGCGCCAGCAGCCTCCGACTTGACAGGGCCAGCACAGATACGCAGTATTTT. Supplemented by reference TRBV5-1 and TRBJ2-3, the full variable domain reads KAGVTQTPRYLIKTRGQQVTLSCSPISGHRSVSWYQQTPGQGLQFLFEYFSETQRNKGNFPGRFSGRQFSNSRSEMNVSTLELGDSALYLCASSLRLDRASTDTQYFGPGTRLTVL.

This clone was detected only once. The chain uses TRBV30 and TRBJ1-2; a possible D gene is TRBD1 (5 bases). The CDR3 is 13 residues long. Trimming took off 2 bases at V and 8 bases at J, with 15 bases between the two ends. The V gene's germline CDR1 is GTSNPN and CDR2 SVGIG (reference sequence). The CDR3 loop reads CAWSPPGTYGYTF. The DNA for the CDR3 is TGTGCCTGGAGTCCTCCCGGGACTTACGGCTACACCTTC.

V is TRBV5-6 and J is TRBJ1-1; perhaps TRBD1 as D (5 bases). Trimming pared 4 bases from V and 2 bases from J, leaving 12 bases between. This CDR3 is 14 amino acids long. The germline V gene has CDR1 SGHDT and CDR2 YYEEEE. CDR3: CASSDVGANTEAFF. The CDR3 region has the DNA TGTGCCAGCAGCGACGTAGGGGCTAACACTGAAGCTTTCTTT.

On this clone: The sample carries other DNA sequences with the same CDR3. This sequence joins TRBV18 and TRBJ2-7; 11 positions match TRBD2. Germline values: CDR1 KGHSH, CDR2 LQKENI. Germline trimming cut 3 bases from V and 4 bases from J; bases unmatched to any gene: 5. CDR3 length equals 15 residues. CDR3 in amino acids: CASSPGSGRVYEQYF. The CDR3, as DNA: TGTGCCAGCTCACCCGGTAGCGGGAGGGTTTACGAGCAGTACTTC.

The rearrangement joins TRBV18 to TRBJ2-5, with 7 positions matching TRBD1. Germline values: CDR1 KGHSH, CDR2 LQKENI. Losses at the gene ends were 6 bases for V and 1 base for J; bases not matched to a gene: 8. The length of the CDR3 is 15 residues. CDR3 in amino acids: CASSFDRVRQETQYF. The CDR3 region has the DNA TGTGCCAGCTCTTTCGACAGGGTTCGCCAAGAGACCCAGTACTTC.

This chain links TRBV4-1 with TRBJ1-1; 7 bases fit TRBD1. There are 14 residues in the CDR3. Germline CDR1 is MGHRA and CDR2 is YSYEKL. The V segment lost 1 base and the J segment 3 bases; nucleotides outside the gene matches: 2. CDR3 in amino acids: CASSQGQGDTEAFF. The CDR3 region has the DNA TGCGCCAGCAGCCAAGGACAGGGAGACACTGAAGCTTTCTTT.

The rearrangement uses TRBV6-5 and TRBJ2-7; 8 bases agree with TRBD2. After removal of 5 bases from V and 2 bases from J, the junction contained 8 bases not matched to a gene. Germline CDR1 MNHEY, CDR2 SVGAGI. The CDR3 consists of 15 residues. CDR3 DNA: TGTGCCAGCAGTGTCAGGAGCGGGAGTACCTACGAGCAGTACTTC. It encodes CASSVRSGSTYEQYF.

The chain couples TRBV27 to TRBJ1-5; D is possibly TRBD1 (5 bases). The V end was cut by 2 bases, the J end by 2 bases, with 10 bases between. The CDR3 spans 15 residues. CDR1 is MNHEY, CDR2 SMNVEV, per germline (reference sequence). In DNA form, the CDR3 reads TGTGCCAGCAGTTTAGGGGGGGGTCGCAATCAGCCCCAGCATTTT. Translation gives CASSLGGGRNQPQHF.

The rearrangement uses TRBV4-2 and TRBJ2-1, with 12 positions matching TRBD2. The CDR3 is 16 residues long. Trimming took 4 bases from V and 9 from J; bases not matched to a gene: 10. Germline CDR1 is LGHNA and CDR2 is YNFKEQ. The DNA of the CDR3 is TGTGCCAGCAGCCCCCTAGCGGGGGGGAAGGGCGGTGAGCAGTTCTTC. Encoded protein: CASSPLAGGKGGEQFF.

The chain combines TRBV7-9 with TRBJ2-1; 9 bases fit TRBD1. The V gene's germline CDR1 is SEHNR and CDR2 FQNEAQ (reference sequence). The CDR3 spans 15 residues. Losses at the gene ends were 5 bases for V and 1 base for J; bases not matched to a gene: 3. The CDR3 is CASSVQGASYNEQFF. CDR3 in DNA: TGTGCCAGCAGCGTACAGGGGGCTTCCTACAATGAGCAGTTCTTC.

The chain has TRBV19 and TRBJ1-1; TRBD1 agrees at 8 bases. The CDR3 is 17 residues long. The germline V gene has CDR1 LNHDA and CDR2 SQIVND (reference sequence). V shed 6 bases, J shed 1 base, and the junction held 13 bases outside the gene matches. In DNA, the CDR3 is TGTGCCAGTAGACTTCAAAGTACAGGGGGGGAGAACACTGAAGCTTTCTTT. As protein: CASRLQSTGGENTEAFF.

This clone came up once. The rearrangement uses TRBV6-6 and TRBJ1-2, with a possible D match to TRBD1 (5 bases). CDR1 is MNHNY and CDR2 is SVGAGI in the germline V gene (reference sequence). With 0 bases removed from V and 5 bases from J, the gap between germline ends came to 16 bases. This CDR3 contains 16 residues. The CDR3 DNA is TGTGCCAGCAGTTACTCGGGGTCGCAGGGCCTGTATGGCTACACCTTC. Translation: CASSYSGSQGLYGYTF.

The chain is built from TRBV11-2 and TRBJ2-5; maybe TRBD1 (5 bases). The CDR3 length is 16 residues. Trimming shortened V by 1 base and J by 5 bases, and 17 bases separated the two germline ends. The germline gives CDR1 SGHAT, CDR2 FQNNGV. The CDR3 spells CASSLGQGPPRETQYF. As DNA, the CDR3 is TGTGCCAGCAGCTTAGGTCAGGGTCCACCAAGGGAGACCCAGTACTTC.

This clone came up once. The rearrangement joins TRBV18 to TRBJ2-1; D is possibly TRBD2 (6 bases). The CDR3 sequence is 15 residues long. In germline, CDR1 is KGHSH, CDR2 LQKENI. Deletions cut 5 bases from V and 0 bases from J, with 11 bases between. The CDR3 nucleotides are TGTGCCAGCTCAATTGGGGGGAGCTCCTACAATGAGCAGTTCTTC. This translates into CASSIGGSSYNEQFF.

The rearrangement uses TRBV9 and TRBJ1-6; a weak D match, TRBD1 (6 bases). The germline V gene has CDR1 SGDLS and CDR2 YYNGEE. Trimming removed 4 bases at V and 5 bases at J, with 13 bases between. The CDR3 runs to 15 residues. The DNA of the CDR3 is TGTGCCAGCAGCACACGACAGGATCATAATTCACCCCTCCACTTT. It codes for CASSTRQDHNSPLHF.